This TCR beta chain is from a study of blood T cell repertoires in COVID-19. Study-level information: Whether acute or convalescent, the COVID-19 samples came from the United States, Italy and Spain. T cells, B-cell-depleted T cells, or PBMCs supplied cDNA or gDNA.

Authors' analysis steps: Scientists estimated how many nucleated cells there were by amplifying reference gene primers. TCRdb's copy holds only in-frame clones and misses some; the assay was immunoSEQ multiplex PCR. The V and J calls and the clone size are those of that table, but D and trimming were determined from the DNA. This sample carries fewer than 200,000 clones, around 90% of them seen once, and the ten largest clones take roughly 25%. The CDR3 extends over 11 amino acids. The V gene's germline CDR1 is KGHDR and CDR2 SFDVKD. Trimming shortened V by 7 bases and J by 6 bases, and 6 bases separated the two germline ends.

The chain joins TRBV24-1 to TRBJ1-3; D unresolved. The TCR sequence derives from a man aged 55 to 70 with acute or convalescent COVID-19. The sequencing input was peripheral blood. The CDR3 DNA sequence: TGTGCCACCAGCTACCTAAACACCATATATTTT. Translated: CATSYLNTIYF.